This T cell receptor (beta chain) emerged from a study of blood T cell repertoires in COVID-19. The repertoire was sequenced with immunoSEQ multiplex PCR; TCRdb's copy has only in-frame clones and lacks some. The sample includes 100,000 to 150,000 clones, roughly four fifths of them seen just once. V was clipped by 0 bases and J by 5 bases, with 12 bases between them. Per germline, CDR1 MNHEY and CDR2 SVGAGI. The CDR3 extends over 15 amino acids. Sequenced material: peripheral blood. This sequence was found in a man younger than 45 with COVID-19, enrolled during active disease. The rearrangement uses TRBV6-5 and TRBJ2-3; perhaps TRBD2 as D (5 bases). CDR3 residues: CASSYSVSGIDTQYF. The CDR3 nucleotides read TGTGCCAGCAGTTACTCTGTTTCGGGGATAGATACGCAGTATTTT.